The TCR beta chain described here comes from a study of control samples from healthy donors and cancer patients. CDR1 SNHLY and CDR2 FYNNEI come from the germline V gene. The CDR3 runs to 14 residues. The V and J ends lost 6 bases and 6 bases, in that order; junction bases with no gene match: 6. The method was immunoSEQ multiplex PCR; TCRdb's version includes in-frame clones alone and lacks a portion of them. The sample consists of approximately 150,000 clones, 91% of them appearing once. This clonotype was obtained from a woman aged 40 to 50 in good health. The sample comprised blood. The V call is TRBV2, the J call TRBJ2-7; 12 nucleotides agree with TRBD1. The CDR3 loop is CASRGDRGRLEQYF. As DNA, the CDR3 is TGTGCCAGCAGAGGGGACAGGGGGCGTCTCGAGCAGTACTTC.